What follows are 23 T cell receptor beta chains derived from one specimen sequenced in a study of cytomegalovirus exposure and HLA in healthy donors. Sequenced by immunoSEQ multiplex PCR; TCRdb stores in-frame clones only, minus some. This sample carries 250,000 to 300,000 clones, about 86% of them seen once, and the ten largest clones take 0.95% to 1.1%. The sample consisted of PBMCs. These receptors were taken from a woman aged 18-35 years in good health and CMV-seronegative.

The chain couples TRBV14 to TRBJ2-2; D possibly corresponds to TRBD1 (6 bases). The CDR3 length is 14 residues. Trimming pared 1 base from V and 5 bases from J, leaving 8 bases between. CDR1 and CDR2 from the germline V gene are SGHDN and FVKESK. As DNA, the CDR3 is TGTGCCAGCAGCCAAGTGGGGGCGACCGGGGAGCTGTTTTTT. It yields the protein CASSQVGATGELFF. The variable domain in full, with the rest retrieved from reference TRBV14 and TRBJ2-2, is EAGVTQFPSHSVIEKGQTVTLRCDPISGHDNLYWYRRVMGKEIKFLLHFVKESKQDESGMPNNRFLAERTGGTYSTLKVQPAELEDSGVYFCASSQVGATGELFFGEGSRLTVL.

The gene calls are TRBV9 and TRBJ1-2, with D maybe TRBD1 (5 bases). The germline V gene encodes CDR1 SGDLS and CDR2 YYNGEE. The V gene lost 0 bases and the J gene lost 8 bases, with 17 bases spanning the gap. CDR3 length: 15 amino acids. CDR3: CASSVDVLGEDGYTF. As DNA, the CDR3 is TGTGCCAGCAGCGTAGACGTCCTGGGGGAGGACGGCTACACCTTC.

CDR3 loop: CASSPRTSGISPYNEQFF. The CDR3 DNA is TGTGCCAGCTCACCTCGGACTAGCGGGATATCCCCCTACAATGAGCAGTTCTTC. V and J are TRBV18 and TRBJ2-1; TRBD2 matches 12 bases. The V gene's germline CDR1 is KGHSH and CDR2 LQKENI. V shed 3 bases and J 2 bases; nucleotides not matched to a gene: 8. The CDR3 covers 18 residues.

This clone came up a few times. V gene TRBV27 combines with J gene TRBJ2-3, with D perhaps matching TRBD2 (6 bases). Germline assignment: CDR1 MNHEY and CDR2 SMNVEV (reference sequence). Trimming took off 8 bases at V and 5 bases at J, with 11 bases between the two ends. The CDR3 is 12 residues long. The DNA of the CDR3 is TGTGCCAGCGCCGGGCGGGGAGATACGCAGTATTTT. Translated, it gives CASAGRGDTQYF.

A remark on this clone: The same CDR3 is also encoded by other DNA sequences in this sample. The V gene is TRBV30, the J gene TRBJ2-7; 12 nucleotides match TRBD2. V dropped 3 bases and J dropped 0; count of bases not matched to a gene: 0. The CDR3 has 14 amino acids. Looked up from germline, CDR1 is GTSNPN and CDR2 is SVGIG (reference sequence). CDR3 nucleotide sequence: TGTGCCTGGAGGACTAGCGGGAGCTCCTACGAGCAGTACTTC. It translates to CAWRTSGSSYEQYF.

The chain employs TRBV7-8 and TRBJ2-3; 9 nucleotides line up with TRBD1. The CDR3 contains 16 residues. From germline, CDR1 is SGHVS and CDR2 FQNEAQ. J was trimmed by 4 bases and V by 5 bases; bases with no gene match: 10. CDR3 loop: CASSGNRDRDADTQYF. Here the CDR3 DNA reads TGTGCCAGCAGCGGGAACCGGGACAGGGATGCAGATACGCAGTATTTT.

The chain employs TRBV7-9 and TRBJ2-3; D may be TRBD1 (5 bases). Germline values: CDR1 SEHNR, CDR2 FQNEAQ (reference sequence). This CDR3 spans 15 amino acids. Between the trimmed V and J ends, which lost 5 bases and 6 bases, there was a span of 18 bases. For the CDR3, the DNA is TGTGCCAGCAGCCCTCGTGAAGGGGTGGTGGATACGCAGTATTTT. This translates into CASSPREGVVDTQYF.

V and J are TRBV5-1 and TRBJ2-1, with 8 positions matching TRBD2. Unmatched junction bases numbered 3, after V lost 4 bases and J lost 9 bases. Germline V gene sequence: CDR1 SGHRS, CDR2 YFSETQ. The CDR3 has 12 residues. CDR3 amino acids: CASSVAGSEQFF. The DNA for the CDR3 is TGCGCCAGCAGCGTAGCGGGAAGTGAGCAGTTCTTC.

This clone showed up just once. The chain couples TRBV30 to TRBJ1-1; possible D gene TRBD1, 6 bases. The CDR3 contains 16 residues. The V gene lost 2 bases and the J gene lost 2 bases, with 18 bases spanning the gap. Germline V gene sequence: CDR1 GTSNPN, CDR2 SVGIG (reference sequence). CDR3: CAWSYNTGLRNTEAFF. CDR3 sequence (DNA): TGTGCCTGGAGTTACAACACAGGGCTCCGAAACACTGAAGCTTTCTTT. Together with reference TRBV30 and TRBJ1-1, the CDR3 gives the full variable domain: SQTIHQWPATLVQPVGSPLSLECTVEGTSNPNLYWYRQAAGRGLQLLFYSVGIGQISSEVPQNLSASRPQDRQFILSSKKLLLSDSGFYLCAWSYNTGLRNTEAFFGQGTRLTVV.

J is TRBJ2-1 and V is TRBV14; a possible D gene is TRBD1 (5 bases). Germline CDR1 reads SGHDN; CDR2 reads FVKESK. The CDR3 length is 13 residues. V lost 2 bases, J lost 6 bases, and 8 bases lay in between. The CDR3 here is CASSQQGFNEQFF. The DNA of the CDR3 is TGTGCCAGCAGCCAACAGGGCTTCAATGAGCAGTTCTTC. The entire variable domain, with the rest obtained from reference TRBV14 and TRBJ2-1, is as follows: EAGVTQFPSHSVIEKGQTVTLRCDPISGHDNLYWYRRVMGKEIKFLLHFVKESKQDESGMPNNRFLAERTGGTYSTLKVQPAELEDSGVYFCASSQQGFNEQFFGPGTRLTVL.

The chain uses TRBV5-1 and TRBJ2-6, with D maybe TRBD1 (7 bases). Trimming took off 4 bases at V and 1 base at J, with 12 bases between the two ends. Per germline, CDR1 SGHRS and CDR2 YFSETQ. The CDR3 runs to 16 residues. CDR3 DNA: TGCGCCAGCAGCGCGGGACAGTCTTCTGGGGCCAACGTCCTGACTTTC. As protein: CASSAGQSSGANVLTF.

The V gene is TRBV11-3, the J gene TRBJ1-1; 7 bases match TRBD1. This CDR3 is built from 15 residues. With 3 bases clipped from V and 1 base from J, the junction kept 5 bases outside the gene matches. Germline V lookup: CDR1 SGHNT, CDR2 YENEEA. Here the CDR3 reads CASSFEQGKNTEAFF. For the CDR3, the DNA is TGTGCCAGCAGCTTTGAACAGGGGAAGAACACTGAAGCTTTCTTT. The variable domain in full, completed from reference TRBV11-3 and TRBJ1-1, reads EAGVVQSPRYKIIEKKQPVAFWCNPISGHNTLYWYLQNLGQGPELLIRYENEEAVDDSQLPKDRFSAERLKGVDSTLKIQPAELGDSAVYLCASSFEQGKNTEAFFGQGTRLTVV.

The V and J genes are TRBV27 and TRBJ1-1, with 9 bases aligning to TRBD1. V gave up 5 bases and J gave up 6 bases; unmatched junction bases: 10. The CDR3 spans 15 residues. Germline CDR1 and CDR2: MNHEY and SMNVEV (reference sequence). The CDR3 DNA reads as TGTGCCAGCAGTACGACCCGGGACAGGGTGCCTGAAGCTTTCTTT. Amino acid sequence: CASSTTRDRVPEAFF.

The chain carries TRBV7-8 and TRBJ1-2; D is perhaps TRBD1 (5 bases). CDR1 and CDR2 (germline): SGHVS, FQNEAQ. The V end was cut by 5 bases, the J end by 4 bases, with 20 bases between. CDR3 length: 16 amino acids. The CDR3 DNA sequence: TGTGCCAGCAGCCGCCCTCGCTGGGGGGGAGTCTATGGCTACACCTTC. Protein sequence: CASSRPRWGGVYGYTF.

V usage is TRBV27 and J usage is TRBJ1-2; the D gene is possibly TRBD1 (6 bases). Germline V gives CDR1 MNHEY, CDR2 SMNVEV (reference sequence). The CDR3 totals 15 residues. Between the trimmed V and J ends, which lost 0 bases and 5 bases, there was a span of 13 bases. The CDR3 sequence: CASSLSLGARYGYTF. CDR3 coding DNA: TGTGCCAGCAGTTTATCGTTGGGGGCGCGGTATGGCTACACCTTC.

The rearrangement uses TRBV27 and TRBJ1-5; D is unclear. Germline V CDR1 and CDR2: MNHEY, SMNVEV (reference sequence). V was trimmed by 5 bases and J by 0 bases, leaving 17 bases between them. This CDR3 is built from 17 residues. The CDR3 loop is CASSLKAGTYSNQPQHF. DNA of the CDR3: TGTGCCAGCAGTCTGAAGGCAGGTACTTATAGCAATCAGCCCCAGCATTTT.

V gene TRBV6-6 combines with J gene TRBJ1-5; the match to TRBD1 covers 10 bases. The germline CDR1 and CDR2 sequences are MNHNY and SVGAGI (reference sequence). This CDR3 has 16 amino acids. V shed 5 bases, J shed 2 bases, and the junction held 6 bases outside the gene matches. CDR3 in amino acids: CASSRQGAAGNQPQHF. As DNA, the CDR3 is TGTGCCAGCAGTAGACAGGGGGCGGCGGGCAATCAGCCCCAGCATTTT.

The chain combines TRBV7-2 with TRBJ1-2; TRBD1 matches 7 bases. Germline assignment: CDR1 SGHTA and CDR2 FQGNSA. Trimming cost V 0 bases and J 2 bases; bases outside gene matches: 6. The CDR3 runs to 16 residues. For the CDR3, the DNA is TGTGCCAGCAGCTTAGCTACGACAGGGAGAAACTATGGCTACACCTTC. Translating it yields CASSLATTGRNYGYTF.

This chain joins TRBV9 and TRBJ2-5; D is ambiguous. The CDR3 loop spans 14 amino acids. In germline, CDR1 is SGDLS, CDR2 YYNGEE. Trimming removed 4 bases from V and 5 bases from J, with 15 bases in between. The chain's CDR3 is CASSPGLEIETQYF. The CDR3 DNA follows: TGTGCCAGCAGCCCGGGTCTTGAGATTGAGACCCAGTACTTC.

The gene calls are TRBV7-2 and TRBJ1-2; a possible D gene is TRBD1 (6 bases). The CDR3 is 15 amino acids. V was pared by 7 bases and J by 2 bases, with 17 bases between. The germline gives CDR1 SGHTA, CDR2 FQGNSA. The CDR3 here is CASTWGGQQNYGYTF. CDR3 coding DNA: TGTGCCAGCACCTGGGGTGGACAGCAAAACTATGGCTACACCTTC.

CDR3 protein: CASSQSFGVIDTEAFF. In DNA form, the CDR3 reads TGTGCCAGCAGCCAGTCCTTCGGGGTGATTGACACTGAAGCTTTCTTT. This chain joins TRBV11-3 and TRBJ1-1; no reliable D call. V was trimmed by 5 bases and J by 3 bases, leaving 19 bases between them. Germline V lookup: CDR1 SGHNT, CDR2 YENEEA. This CDR3 comprises 16 residues.

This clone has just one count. Here the CDR3 DNA reads TGTGCCAGCAGTGAATATGGGCAGAAGCAAGAGACCCAGTACTTC. Its protein is CASSEYGQKQETQYF. This chain connects TRBV25-1 to TRBJ2-5; D unclear. V lost 0 bases and J 2 bases, leaving 10 bases between the germline ends. The length of the CDR3 is 15 residues. The germline CDR1 and CDR2 sequences are MGHDK and SYGVNS. Full variable domain (rest looked up from reference TRBV25-1 and TRBJ2-5): EADIYQTPRYLVIGTGKKITLECSQTMGHDKMYWYQQDPGMELHLIHYSYGVNSTEKGDLSSESTVSRIRTEHFPLTLESARPSHTSQYLCASSEYGQKQETQYFGPGTRLLVL.

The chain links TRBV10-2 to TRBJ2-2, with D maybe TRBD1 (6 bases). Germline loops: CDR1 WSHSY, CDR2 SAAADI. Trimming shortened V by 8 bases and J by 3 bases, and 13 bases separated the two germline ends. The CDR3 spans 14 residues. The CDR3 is CASWSRGDTGELFF. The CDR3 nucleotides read TGCGCCAGCTGGTCCAGGGGTGACACCGGGGAGCTGTTTTTT.